The 10 T cell receptor beta chains below all came from one sample that was sequenced in a study of early T cells in non-severe SARS-CoV-2 infection. TCRdb redid the calling of the 5' RACE reads with MiXCR, one entry per CDR3 protein. The sample shows around 70,000 distinct CDR3 sequences, roughly a tenth of them seen only once. Sequenced: whole blood. These receptor sequences come from an adult who was a healthcare worker with PCR-confirmed SARS-CoV-2 infection or an uninfected control (not recorded which).

This clonotype was observed at least ten times. The chain couples TRBV6-6 to TRBJ2-6; 9 nucleotides match TRBD1. This CDR3 contains 17 residues. The V gene end was trimmed by 10 bases and the J gene end by 0 bases; junction bases not matched to a gene: 10. Germline V gene lookup returns CDR1 MNHNY and CDR2 SVGAGI (reference sequence). Written as DNA, the CDR3 is TGTGCCACCACCCGGGACAGGGCTGACTCTGGGGCCAACGTCCTGACTTTC. It is translated as CATTRDRADSGANVLTF.

This clonotype was detected ten times or more. The V gene is TRBV10-3, the J gene TRBJ2-1; 7 nucleotides match TRBD2. The CDR3 covers 16 residues. Trimming took 4 bases from V and 8 from J; bases not matched to a gene: 14. The germline V gene has CDR1 ENHRY and CDR2 SYGVKD. The CDR3 reads CAISVGGGTPMDEQFF. The CDR3 region has the DNA TGTGCCATCAGTGTGGGGGGAGGGACCCCAATGGATGAGCAGTTCTTC.

The DNA of the CDR3 is TGCAGTGCTAAACCAGCGGGAGGCCACAATGAGCAGTTCTTC. Translation: CSAKPAGGHNEQFF. The rearrangement uses TRBV20-1 and TRBJ2-1, with 9 bases aligning to TRBD2. Germline CDR1 reads DFQATT; CDR2 reads SNEGSKA (reference sequence). The CDR3 is 14 residues long. The J segment lost 5 bases and the V segment lost 4 bases, leaving 6 bases of the junction unmatched.

This clonotype showed up just a few times. J is TRBJ2-5 and V is TRBV9; D uncertain. Germline CDR1 is SGDLS and CDR2 is YYNGEE. This CDR3 spans 13 amino acids. Trimming took 0 bases from V and 5 from J, leaving 8 bases between them. The CDR3 reads CASSVGGVETQYF. DNA for the CDR3: TGTGCCAGCAGCGTAGGTGGAGTGGAGACCCAGTACTTC.

In this sample, this clonotype turned up many times. The V gene is TRBV29-1, the J gene TRBJ2-1, with 8 bases lining up with TRBD2. CDR1 is SQVTM, CDR2 ANQGSEA, per germline. The CDR3 contains 13 residues. Trimming at V came to 7 bases and at J to 7 bases, leaving 9 bases not matched to a gene. CDR3 in DNA: TGCAGCGGGGAGGGGACTAGGGGTAATGAGCAGTTCTTC. Its translation: CSGEGTRGNEQFF.

This clonotype showed up many times. V usage is TRBV3-1 and J usage is TRBJ1-1; D gene unclear. Germline V lookup: CDR1 LGHDT, CDR2 YNNKEL (reference sequence). V gave up 3 bases and J gave up 1 base, with 6 bases separating them. This CDR3 contains 13 residues. CDR3 DNA: TGTGCCAGCAGCCAGGGGTGGAACACTGAAGCTTTCTTT. It translates to CASSQGWNTEAFF.

This clonotype has just a few counts. J is TRBJ2-1 and V is TRBV2, with D maybe TRBD1 (6 bases). The germline CDR1 and CDR2 sequences are SNHLY and FYNNEI. Trimming took off 6 bases at V and 2 bases at J, with 11 bases between the two ends. The CDR3 totals 14 residues. DNA of the CDR3: TGTGCCAGCAGGAGTGGGGACACCTACAATGAGCAGTTCTTC. Translated: CASRSGDTYNEQFF.

In its sample, this clonotype was seen a few times. V is TRBV5-1 and J is TRBJ2-1; D perhaps matches TRBD1 (5 bases). V lost 4 bases and J 5 bases, leaving 22 bases between the germline ends. This CDR3 comprises 17 residues. Germline values: CDR1 SGHRS, CDR2 YFSETQ. The CDR3 reads CASSPAPSARQHNEQFF. CDR3 coding DNA: TGCGCCAGCAGCCCAGCCCCCAGTGCTAGACAGCACAATGAGCAGTTCTTC. Full variable domain (outside the CDR3, taken from reference TRBV5-1 and TRBJ2-1): KAGVTQTPRYLIKTRGQQVTLSCSPISGHRSVSWYQQTPGQGLQFLFEYFSETQRNKGNFPGRFSGRQFSNSRSEMNVSTLELGDSALYLCASSPAPSARQHNEQFFGPGTRLTVL.

The V call is TRBV6-1, the J call TRBJ1-1, with D unclear. This CDR3 has 15 residues. V lost 1 base to trimming and J lost 5 bases, with 14 bases between them. The germline V gene has CDR1 MNHNS and CDR2 SASEGT. Here the CDR3 reads CASSEDEGSVTEAFF. The CDR3 region has the DNA TGTGCCAGCAGTGAAGACGAGGGATCGGTGACTGAAGCTTTCTTT.

In this sample, this clonotype turned up many times. The chain couples TRBV4-1 to TRBJ2-5; D uncertain. Looked up from germline, CDR1 is MGHRA and CDR2 is YSYEKL. The V gene lost 3 bases and the J gene lost 1 base, with 12 bases spanning the gap. The CDR3 length is 15 residues. In nucleotides, the CDR3 is TGCGCCAGCAGCCACCCAGGACGGACCCAAGAGACCCAGTACTTC. Protein: CASSHPGRTQETQYF.